This record looks at one T cell receptor beta chain sequence and its context. It lacks a known antigen. There are no base qualities to consult, and no much larger clone falls within one base. Each collaborating institution followed its own protocols to collect whole blood in K2EDTA tubes. For TCRbeta analysis, collaborators shipped samples as frozen whole blood, isolated PBMCs, or DNA extracted from either of those sample types. This sample was included in a study of blood T cell repertoires in COVID-19 (TCRdb year 2020). Notes on the research overall: Collaborator samples came from the United States, Italy and Spain and covered acute and convalescent phases of COVID-19. The prospective study material was composed of cDNA or gDNA derived from T cells, B-cell-depleted T cells, or PBMCs. The dataset comprised deeply sampled blood TCRbeta repertoires from subjects exposed to, actively infected with, or recovered from COVID-19. A freely available public database, intended as a resource for researchers studying the immune response to SARS-CoV-2, is where the repertoires were released. The samples were drawn from the first 160 participants of the ongoing ImmuneRACE study and from 1,200 or so subjects provided by 6 global collaborators. A de-identified subject ID, COVID-19 status, age in years and sex were almost always included in the sample metadata. Where HLA class I and class II types were available, the types were taken from metadata supplied by the sample provider, not from assay-based typing. Study-level results and caveats: How much clinical and demographic metadata was included differed by source and by participant, and the metadata was provided uncurated.

V loses 0 bases, J loses 4 bases, and the germline ends lie 10 bases apart. Taken from the germline V gene, the CDR1 and CDR2 loops are SGDLS and YYNGEE. Including cysteine and phenylalanine, the CDR3 has 14 amino acids. Only the CDR3 portion is preserved as DNA: 42 bases, with reading frame beginning at the first base. The immunoSEQ Assay, a bias-controlled multiplex PCR, was used to amplify TCRbeta CDR3 regions from genomic DNA. In the source study's methods: Within the assay, amplification of reference gene primers was used to estimate how many nucleated cells each sample contained. Sequence reads were collapsed and filtered to measure the absolute abundance of every unique TCRbeta CDR3 rearrangement. For each sample, productive Simpson clonality was calculated as the square root of Simpson's diversity index over productive rearrangements. TCRdb provides this immuneACCESS table in a form limited to in-frame rearrangements. Some clones are lacking; in checked studies, under half of them reflect an unresolved V gene, and why the rest are absent is not known. V and J calls and clone size are those listed in that table; D and trimming were worked out from the DNA. This sample lists about 160,000 clones; about nine tenths were detected once. The ten largest clones take up 2% to 3% of the sample.

The specimen was peripheral blood. This receptor was identified in a man between 18 and 29 years old with acute or convalescent COVID-19. The chain employs TRBV9 and TRBJ1-2; the D gene is unclear. The CDR3 loop reads CASSVGKGSYGYTF. The DNA sequence follows: TGTGCCAGCAGCGTAGGTAAAGGGAGCTATGGCTACACCTTC.